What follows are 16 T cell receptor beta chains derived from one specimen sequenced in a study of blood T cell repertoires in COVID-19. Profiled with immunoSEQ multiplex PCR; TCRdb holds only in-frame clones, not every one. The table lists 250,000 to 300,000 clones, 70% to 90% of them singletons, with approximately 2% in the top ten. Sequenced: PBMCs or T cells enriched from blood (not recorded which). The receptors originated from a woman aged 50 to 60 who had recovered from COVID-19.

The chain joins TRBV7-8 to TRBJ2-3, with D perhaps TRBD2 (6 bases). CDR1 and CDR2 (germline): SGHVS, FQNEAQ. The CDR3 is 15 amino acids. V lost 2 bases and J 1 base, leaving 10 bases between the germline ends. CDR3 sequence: CASSLMSGGTDTQYF. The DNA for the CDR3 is TGTGCCAGCAGCTTAATGTCGGGGGGCACAGATACGCAGTATTTT.

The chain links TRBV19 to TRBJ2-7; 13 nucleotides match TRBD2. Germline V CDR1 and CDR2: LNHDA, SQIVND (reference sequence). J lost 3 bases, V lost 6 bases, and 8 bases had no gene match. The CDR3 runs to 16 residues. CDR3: CASSRRTSGSFYEQYF. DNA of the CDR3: TGTGCCAGTAGCCGGAGGACTAGCGGGAGTTTCTACGAGCAGTACTTC.

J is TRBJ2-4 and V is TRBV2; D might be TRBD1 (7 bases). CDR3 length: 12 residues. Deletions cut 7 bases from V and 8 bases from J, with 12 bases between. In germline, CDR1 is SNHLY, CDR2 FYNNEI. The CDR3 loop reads CASTGGSYIQYF. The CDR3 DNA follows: TGTGCCAGCACAGGGGGGTCTTACATTCAGTACTTC.

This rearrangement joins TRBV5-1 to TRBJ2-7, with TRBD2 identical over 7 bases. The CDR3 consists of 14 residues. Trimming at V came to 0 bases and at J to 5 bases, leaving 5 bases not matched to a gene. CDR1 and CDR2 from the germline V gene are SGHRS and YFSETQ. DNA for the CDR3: TGCGCCAGCAGCTTGGGACTAGCTAGCGACGAGCAGTACTTC. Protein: CASSLGLASDEQYF.

CDR3 DNA: TGCAGCGTTGAAAGGGCTAGCGGACTTAACAATGAGCAGTTCTTC. The encoded protein is CSVERASGLNNEQFF. This chain links TRBV29-1 with TRBJ2-1; the match to TRBD2 covers 7 bases. V lost 2 bases and J lost 5; bases outside the gene matches: 9. The CDR3 runs 15 residues. Germline CDR1 reads SQVTM; CDR2 reads ANQGSEA.

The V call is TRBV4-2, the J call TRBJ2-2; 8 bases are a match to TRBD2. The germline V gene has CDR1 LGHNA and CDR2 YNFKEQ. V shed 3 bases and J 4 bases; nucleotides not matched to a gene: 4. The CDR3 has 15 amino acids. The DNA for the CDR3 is TGTGCCAGCAGCCACCAGCGGGAGTTCACCGGGGAGCTGTTTTTT. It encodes CASSHQREFTGELFF.

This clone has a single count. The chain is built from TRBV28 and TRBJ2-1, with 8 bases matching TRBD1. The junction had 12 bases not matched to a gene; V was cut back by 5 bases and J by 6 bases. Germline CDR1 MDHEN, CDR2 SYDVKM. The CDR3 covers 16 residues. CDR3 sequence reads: CASSPWTGFYLNEQFF. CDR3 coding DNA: TGTGCCAGCAGTCCATGGACAGGGTTTTATCTCAATGAGCAGTTCTTC.

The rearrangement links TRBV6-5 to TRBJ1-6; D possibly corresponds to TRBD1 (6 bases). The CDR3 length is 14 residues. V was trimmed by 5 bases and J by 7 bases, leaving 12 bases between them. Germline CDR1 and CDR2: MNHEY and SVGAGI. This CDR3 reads CASSRTVSNSPLHF. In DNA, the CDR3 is TGTGCCAGCAGTCGGACAGTGTCCAATTCACCCCTCCACTTT.

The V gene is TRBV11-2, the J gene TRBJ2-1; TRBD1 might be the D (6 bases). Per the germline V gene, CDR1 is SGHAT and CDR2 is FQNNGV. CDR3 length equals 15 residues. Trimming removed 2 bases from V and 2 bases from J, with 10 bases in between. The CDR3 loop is CASSLQGLTYNEQFF. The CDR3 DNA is TGTGCCAGCAGCTTACAGGGGCTAACCTACAATGAGCAGTTCTTC.

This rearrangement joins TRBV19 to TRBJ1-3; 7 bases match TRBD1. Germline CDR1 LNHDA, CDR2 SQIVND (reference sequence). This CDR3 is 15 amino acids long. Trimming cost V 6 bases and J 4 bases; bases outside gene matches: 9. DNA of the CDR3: TGTGCCAGTAGCCCCGCGACAGGGTCCGGAAACACCATATATTTT. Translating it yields CASSPATGSGNTIYF.

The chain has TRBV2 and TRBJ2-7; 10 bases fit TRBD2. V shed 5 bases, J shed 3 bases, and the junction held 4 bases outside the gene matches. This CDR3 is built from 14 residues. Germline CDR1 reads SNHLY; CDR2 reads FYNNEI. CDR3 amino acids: CASSRTSGYYEQYF. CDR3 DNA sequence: TGTGCCAGCAGTAGGACTAGCGGCTACTACGAGCAGTACTTC.

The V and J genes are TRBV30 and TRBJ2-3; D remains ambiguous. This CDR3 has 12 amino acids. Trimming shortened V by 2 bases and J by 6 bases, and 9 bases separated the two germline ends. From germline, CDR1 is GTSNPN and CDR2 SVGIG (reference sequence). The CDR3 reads CAWSRNGDTQYF. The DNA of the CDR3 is TGTGCCTGGAGTCGGAACGGGGATACGCAGTATTTT.

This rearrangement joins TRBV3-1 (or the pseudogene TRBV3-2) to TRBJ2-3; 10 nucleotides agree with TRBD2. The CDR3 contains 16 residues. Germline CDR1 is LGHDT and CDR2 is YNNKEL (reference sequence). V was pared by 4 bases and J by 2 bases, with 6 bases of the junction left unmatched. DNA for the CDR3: TGTGCCAGCAGCCTGAAAGGACTAGCGGACACAGATACGCAGTATTTT. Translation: CASSLKGLADTDTQYF.

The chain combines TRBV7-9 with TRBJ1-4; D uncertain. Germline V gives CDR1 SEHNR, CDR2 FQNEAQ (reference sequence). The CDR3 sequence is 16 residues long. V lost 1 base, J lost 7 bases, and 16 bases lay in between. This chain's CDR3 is CASSLGAAGSSEKLFF. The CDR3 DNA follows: TGTGCCAGCAGCTTAGGGGCGGCGGGGAGTAGTGAAAAACTGTTTTTT.

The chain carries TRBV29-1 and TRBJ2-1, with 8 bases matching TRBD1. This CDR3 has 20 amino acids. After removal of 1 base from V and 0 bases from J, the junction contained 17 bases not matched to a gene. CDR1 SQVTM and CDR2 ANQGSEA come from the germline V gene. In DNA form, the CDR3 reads TGCAGCGTTGAAGCCCCTCAGGGGGCTAGACTACAAAGCTCCTACAATGAGCAGTTCTTC. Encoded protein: CSVEAPQGARLQSSYNEQFF.

The CDR3 spells CASSSALAGSAGEQFF. CDR3 nucleotides: TGCGCCAGCAGCTCGGCCCTAGCGGGGTCCGCCGGTGAGCAGTTCTTC. The chain links TRBV5-1 to TRBJ2-1; 9 bases are shared with TRBD2. This CDR3 region has 16 residues. Trimming took 3 bases from V and 9 from J; bases not matched to a gene: 13. Germline V gene data show CDR1 as SGHRS and CDR2 as YFSETQ.